What follows are 3 T cell receptor beta chains derived from one specimen sequenced in a study of tumor-infiltrating T cells and Merkel cell polyomavirus. Turning to the study itself: The T cells studied were KLL-specific CD8+ cells against Merkel polyomavirus.

Assay used: immunoSEQ multiplex PCR; TCRdb lists only in-frame clones, some missing. The table records more than 20,000 clones, about 85% of them present only once. Every patient's tumor was robustly positive for Merkel cell polyomavirus Large T antigen on immunohistochemistry. The specimen sequenced was lymph node tissue. The receptors stem from a man aged 45-60 years with Merkel cell carcinoma.

The rearrangement links TRBV28 to TRBJ2-2, with TRBD1 as a possible D gene (6 bases). CDR3 length equals 13 residues. V gave up 6 bases and J gave up 6 bases, with 11 bases separating them. The germline gives CDR1 MDHEN, CDR2 SYDVKM. The CDR3 sequence: CASSSGEAGELFF. The CDR3, as DNA: TGTGCCAGCAGCTCAGGGGAAGCCGGGGAGCTGTTTTTT. The variable domain in full, completed from reference TRBV28 and TRBJ2-2, reads DVKVTQSSRYLVKRTGEKVFLECVQDMDHENMFWYRQDPGLGLRLIYFSYDVKMKEKGDIPEGYSVSREKKERFSLILESASTNQTSMYLCASSSGEAGELFFGEGSRLTVL.

The V and J genes are TRBV9 and TRBJ1-2, with TRBD1 matching 10 bases. Germline-derived CDR1 and CDR2 are SGDLS and YYNGEE. V dropped 3 bases and J dropped 7; count of bases not matched to a gene: 3. The CDR3 length is 13 residues. Here the CDR3 reads CASSDGTGVGYTF. As DNA, the CDR3 is TGTGCCAGCAGCGACGGGACAGGGGTTGGCTACACCTTC.

The V gene is TRBV7-3, the J gene TRBJ2-1; possible D gene TRBD1, 6 bases. V was trimmed by 5 bases and J by 3 bases, leaving 14 bases between them. This CDR3 is 15 amino acids long. Per the germline V gene, CDR1 is SGHTA and CDR2 is FQGTGA. In nucleotides, the CDR3 is TGTGCCAGCAGCCCCCAGGGGCGCAGCTACAATGAGCAGTTCTTC. It encodes CASSPQGRSYNEQFF.